This T cell receptor beta chain was recorded in a study of blood T cell repertoires in COVID-19. Across the study: The United States, Italy and Spain were the sources of the acute and convalescent COVID-19 samples.

Authors' methods: Nucleated cell number was recorded as an estimate derived from reference gene primer amplification. The data were produced by immunoSEQ multiplex PCR, yet TCRdb's version contains in-frame clones alone and is incomplete. Clone size and the V and J calls come from that table; the DNA yielded D and trimming. The sample records some 380,000 clones, around 84% being singletons. The V gene's germline CDR1 is GTSNPN and CDR2 SVGIG (reference sequence). Trimming shortened V by 4 bases and J by 0 bases, and 10 bases separated the two germline ends. This CDR3 has 14 amino acids. For this clone: The sample carries other DNA sequences with the same CDR3.

Sequencing used peripheral blood. The chain has TRBV30 and TRBJ1-3, with D possibly being TRBD1 (6 bases). The receptor was isolated from a human donor with acute or convalescent COVID-19. The donor label of this sample is uncertain. CDR3 in DNA: TGTGCCTGGAAACAGGGCAACTCTGGAAACACCATATATTTT. Protein: CAWKQGNSGNTIYF.